The TCR beta chain described here comes from a study of T cell responses to AZD1222 COVID-19 vaccine. Study as a whole: It was second doses at about 4 or about 12 weeks that were pooled.

The CDR3 covers 19 residues. Clones were sequenced by immunoSEQ multiplex PCR, and TCRdb holds only the in-frame ones, with some missing. This table holds some 200,000 clones, about nine tenths found once. The sequences come from peripheral blood, collected on day 0 of AZD1222 vaccination. The chain combines TRBV21-1 with TRBJ1-1. TRBV21-1 is termed a pseudogene. The clonotype comes from an adult in good health. The DNA of the CDR3 is TGTGCCAGCAGCAAAGTATTAATCCGGGCTAGGGATATGAACACTGAAGCTTTCTTT. Its protein is CASSKVLIRARDMNTEAFF.